This TCR beta chain was recovered during a study of shared T cell receptors in the human thymus (dated by TCRdb to the early 2020s). About the investigation overall: The study examined how the human thymus generates shared, self-reactive T-cell receptor alpha chains.

As to this clone: Its antigen has not been determined. Base qualities are not at hand, and no much larger clone is one base apart.

Receptors were amplified or captured by the immunoSEQ multiplex PCR assay. TCRdb obtained this table from immuneACCESS and retained in-frame rearrangements with V and J assigned. These tables miss some clones; where compared with another copy, unresolved V genes account for less than half of the shortfall, and the remainder is unexplained. This sample has about 660,000 clones in its table, and 87% of those were observed once. Of the sample, 0.009% to 0.0095% is held by the ten largest clones. Inclusive of the bounding cysteine and phenylalanine, the CDR3 is 16 residues long. The DNA shown is the 48-base CDR3, in frame from base 1. Sequences SEHNR (CDR1) and FQNEAQ (CDR2) are obtained from the germline V gene (reference sequence). Trimming accounts for 6 bases at V and 3 bases at J, while the number of junction bases matched to no gene is 6. The same sample was also studied in work on human thymus T cells. Per the second study: The donors were immunologically healthy infants in Finland who had open corrective cardiac surgery for congenital heart defects. The thymus tissue came from surgical resects taken out during corrective cardiac surgery. Both the thymic and the peripheral blood repertoires appeared to show biased V and J gene segment usage. Highly overlapping thymic TCR repertoires among unrelated individuals were reported in the related research. The study used 7 to 9 infant thymus samples plus four related peripheral blood samples to characterize TCR alpha and beta repertoires. The cohort included six male and two female infants, with donor ages spanning 7 to 244 days. Thymocytes were released mechanically from tissue and stored at -70 °C as pellets of roughly 8.5-32 million cells. Genomic DNA was extracted from frozen cell pellets with a QIAsymphony instrument. The immunoSEQ multiplex PCR assay was used to amplify the TCRB and TCRAD loci from a standardized quantity of quality-controlled genomic DNA. The amplicons spanned the V(D)J region and were long enough to cover the CDR3 and allow V and J genes to be identified. Amplicon sequencing was performed on an Illumina platform through the commercial immunoSEQ service. Primer bias and sequencing errors were corrected as previously described, and TCRAD and TCRB were defined on the basis of the IMGT database. immunoSEQ Analyzer 3.0 and VDJTools were used for repertoire analysis, which covered basic statistics, V/J segment usage, diversity estimates, rarefaction and pairwise overlap. Diversity was estimated using the Chao1, ChaoE, Efron-Thisted, Shannon and inverse Simpson indices, and was also estimated on datasets down-sampled to the size of the smallest sample. Repertoire overlap was determined by strict matching of CDR3 nucleotide sequence, V gene and J gene, and Jaccard-based multidimensional scaling clustering was applied. On average, thymus samples yielded some 810,000 unique TCRB clonotypes, whereas blood samples yielded approximately 90,000.

The sequence was collected from a boy in the first two years of life with a congenital heart defect. Donor details come from another sample of the same person, matched by shared clones. The chain couples TRBV7-9 to TRBJ2-7; the junction holds 15 bases that match TRBD2. Sequencing was done on a sample of thymocytes. The bases read TGTGCCAGCAGGGGACTAGCGGGGGGTCAATTCTACGAGCAGTACTTC. Its protein reads: CASRGLAGGQFYEQYF.